Sequencing of this T cell receptor (beta chain) was carried out in a study of control samples from healthy donors and cancer patients. This clone was counted a few times. TCRdb's copy holds only in-frame clones and misses some; the assay was immunoSEQ multiplex PCR. The table shows approximately 70,000 clones, with 83% occurring only once. The CDR3 contains 15 residues. Trimming stripped 6 bases from V and 7 bases from J, with 19 bases between. CDR1 and CDR2 (germline): MNHEY, SVGAGI. This sequence was found in a man between 60 and 70 years old in good health. The rearrangement links TRBV6-5 to TRBJ2-1; TRBD2 is a possible D gene (7 bases). What was sequenced was blood. CDR3 bases: TGTGCCAGCAGCCAATTCGGGGGAGGGGGGAATGAGCAGTTCTTC. Translated: CASSQFGGGGNEQFF.